This is a list of T cell receptor beta chains from one sample in a study of CXCR3-negative and CXCR3-positive naive CD8 T cells. From the 5' RACE reads, TCRdb lists one entry per CDR3 protein and no DNA. This repertoire includes some 67,000 distinct CDR3 sequences. The sample was naive CXCR3- CD8+ T cells from blood. These receptor sequences come from a human donor in good health. Some clones in this sample may be carry-over from other donors' samples. CDR3s include the opening cysteine and the closing phenylalanine or tryptophan.

V,J,CDR3
TRBV29-1,TRBJ1-1,CSVEDLVQGNTEAFF
TRBV6-5,TRBJ2-7,CASSPWDSAYEQYF
TRBV7-2,TRBJ2-3,CASSLIAAAKADTQYF
TRBV12-3/TRBV12-4,TRBJ1-1,CASSPRGGGAFF
TRBV18,TRBJ2-7,CASSPTQGTSYYEQYF
TRBV5-5,TRBJ2-2,CAKSGGTGELFF
TRBV3-1,TRBJ2-2,CASSQAQGGGELFF
TRBV6-2/TRBV6-3,TRBJ2-1,CASSRLAGEPYNEQFF
TRBV28,TRBJ2-2,CASSIGRLNTGELFF
TRBV29-1,TRBJ1-1,CSVEDGSSTEAFF
TRBV7-3,TRBJ2-1,CASSPGGGSYNEQFF
TRBV9,TRBJ1-1,CASSVGTNTEAFF
TRBV5-1,TRBJ2-3,CASSLVSGNTQYF
TRBV23-1,TRBJ2-3,CASQINGSFCTDTQYF
TRBV7-8,TRBJ1-5,CASSPGGTNQPQHF
TRBV5-5,TRBJ1-1,CASSLGQAAFF
TRBV28,TRBJ2-3,CASSFLARGLTDTQYF
TRBV10-3,TRBJ2-2,CAISGPLGGELFF
TRBV7-8,TRBJ2-1,CASSLALSASANEQFF
TRBV12-3/TRBV12-4,TRBJ1-2,CASSRQGAGYGYTF
TRBV7-7,TRBJ1-6,CASSLTGSSYNSPLHF
TRBV25-1,TRBJ1-1,CASSGGGMNTEAFF
TRBV19,TRBJ1-5,CASGQGTFGQPQHF
TRBV7-9,TRBJ2-5,CASSLDGTTYQETQYF
TRBV20-1,TRBJ1-2,CSASGVSYGYTF
TRBV7-9,TRBJ1-1,CASSLAGAGGTEAFF